Listed below are T cell receptor beta chains from one sample, sequenced in a study of post-analysis software for immune sequencing data. Each CDR3 protein gets one entry after TCRdb re-called the PCR reads with MiXCR. This sample has about 500,000 distinct CDR3 sequences, with 40% to 55% found just once. The sample was blood. These receptors all stem from a girl aged 10-17 years with multiple sclerosis. Each CDR3 is given with its conserved first and last residue. A D gene is named only where the DNA matches it firmly. Clone size, where shown, is once, few, many, or a class for clones that have expanded.

J gene,D gene,V gene,clone size,CDR3 protein,CDR3 DNA
TRBJ2-1,.,TRBV27,.,CASSLRTGGFEQFF,TGTGCCAGCAGTTTAAGAACCGGGGGCTTTGAGCAGTTCTTC
TRBJ2-7,TRBD2,TRBV28,.,CASSSAGGIYEQYF,TGTGCCAGCAGTTCAGCGGGAGGGATCTACGAGCAGTACTTC
TRBJ2-5,TRBD2,TRBV4-3,.,CASSQDGAGGIETQYF,TGCGCCAGCAGCCAAGATGGAGCGGGAGGGATAGAGACCCAGTACTTC
TRBJ2-7,.,TRBV7-9,.,CASSPPVRDFYYEQYF,TGTGCCAGCAGCCCCCCCGTTCGAGACTTTTACTACGAGCAGTACTTC
TRBJ2-1,TRBD2,TRBV7-8,.,CASSLVVPSGSSYNEQFF,TGTGCCAGCAGCTTAGTGGTCCCTAGCGGGAGTTCCTACAATGAGCAGTTCTTC
TRBJ2-5,TRBD2,TRBV7-2,few,CASSLEFGRASEQYF,TGTGCCAGCAGCTTAGAATTCGGGAGGGCATCTGAGCAGTACTTC
TRBJ2-7,TRBD1,TRBV28,few,CASSRTGGYEQYF,TGTGCCAGCAGTCGGACAGGGGGCTACGAGCAGTACTTC
TRBJ2-3,.,TRBV20-1,.,CSARVFASADTQYF,TGCAGTGCTAGAGTATTTGCTAGCGCAGATACGCAGTATTTT
TRBJ1-2,.,TRBV3-1,.,CASSRHLLEGYTF,TGTGCCAGCAGCCGACACCTCCTGGAGGGCTACACCTTC
TRBJ2-1,TRBD2,TRBV5-1,few,CASSLVLAGGGNEQFF,TGCGCCAGCAGCTTAGTCCTAGCGGGAGGCGGGAATGAGCAGTTCTTC
TRBJ1-2,TRBD1,TRBV29-1,.,CSVLGGQKKSGGYTF,TGCAGCGTCCTAGGGGGCCAAAAAAAATCAGGAGGCTACACCTTC
TRBJ1-4,.,TRBV7-9,.,CASSLGTGIPTNEKLFF,TGTGCCAGCAGCTTAGGAACAGGGATTCCAACTAATGAAAAACTGTTTTTT
TRBJ2-4,.,TRBV21-1,.,CASTSGTGQRLHQKTPKNIQYF,TGTGCCAGCACTTCCGGGACAGGGCAACGACTACACCAAAAGACGCCAAAAAACATTCAGTACTTC
TRBJ2-7,TRBD2,TRBV6-5,few,CASSSHIAGGPSYEQYF,TGTGCCAGCAGTTCACATATAGCGGGAGGGCCTTCTTACGAGCAGTACTTC
TRBJ2-1,.,TRBV14,.,CASSQRAREQFF,TGTGCCAGCAGCCAAAGAGCCCGTGAGCAGTTCTTC
TRBJ1-4,TRBD1,TRBV5-1,.,CASSLIGGTNEKLFF,TGCGCCAGCAGCCTGATAGGGGGCACTAATGAAAAACTGTTTTTT
TRBJ2-1,.,TRBV20-1,.,CSARVLEGSSYNEQFF,TGCAGTGCTAGAGTGCTGGAGGGGAGCTCCTACAATGAGCAGTTCTTC
TRBJ1-2,.,TRBV5-6,once,CASSPGADGHGYTF,TGTGCCAGCAGCCCGGGGGCGGACGGCCACGGCTACACCTTC
TRBJ2-7,.,TRBV6-5,.,CASSYRLQGLYEQYF,TGTGCCAGCAGTTATAGGTTGCAGGGGCTCTACGAGCAGTACTTC
TRBJ1-5,TRBD1,TRBV4-1,.,CASQNDRGNQPQHF,TGCGCCAGCCAAAACGACAGGGGCAATCAGCCCCAGCATTTT
TRBJ2-7,.,TRBV5-1,.,CASSFQGFEQYF,TGCGCCAGCAGCTTCCAGGGGTTCGAGCAGTACTTC
TRBJ2-6,.,TRBV27,.,CASSLQGGWGANVRTF,TGTGCCAGCAGTTTACAGGGCGGGTGGGGGGCCAACGTCCGGACTTTC
TRBJ2-1,.,TRBV5-1,.,CASSLGVARITEQFF,TGCGCCAGCAGCTTGGGGGTAGCGCGTATCACTGAGCAGTTCTTC
TRBJ2-7,.,TRBV28,once,CASSTSGGGRYEQYF,TGTGCCAGCAGTACCTCAGGGGGGGGTCGCTACGAGCAGTACTTC
TRBJ2-5,TRBD1,TRBV7-3,.,CASSYGTEETQYF,TGTGCCAGCAGCTACGGGACAGAAGAGACCCAGTACTTC
TRBJ2-4,TRBD1,TRBV6-5,few,CASSSRTGGIQYF,TGTGCCAGCAGTTCCCGGACAGGTGGGATTCAGTACTTC
TRBJ2-3,.,TRBV7-8,.,CASSLAVAGGADTRYF,.
TRBJ2-5,TRBD1,TRBV28,.,CASRGTGGGTGETQYF,TGTGCCAGCAGAGGAACAGGGGGCGGTACGGGAGAGACCCAGTACTTC
TRBJ2-1,TRBD2,TRBV27,few,CASSGLAGLHEQFF,TGTGCCAGCAGTGGACTAGCGGGACTTCATGAGCAGTTCTTC
TRBJ2-3,TRBD2,TRBV9,.,CACSATSGETDTQYF,TGTGCCTGCAGCGCGACTAGCGGGGAGACAGATACGCAGTATTTT
TRBJ2-1,TRBD2,TRBV24-1,.,CASGSWRNEQFF,TGTGCCAGCGGGAGTTGGAGGAATGAGCAGTTCTTC
TRBJ2-7,.,TRBV20-1,.,CSARRTESYEQYF,TGCAGTGCTAGACGGACGGAGTCCTACGAGCAGTACTTC
TRBJ2-1,TRBD2,TRBV7-9,.,CASSLKAGGRARKDEQFF,TGTGCCAGCAGCTTAAAAGCGGGGGGGAGGGCCCGAAAGGATGAGCAGTTCTTC
TRBJ2-1,.,TRBV7-6,once,CASSSRTRNNEQFF,TGTGCCAGCAGCTCCCGGACCAGAAACAATGAGCAGTTCTTC
TRBJ1-1,TRBD1,TRBV20-1,.,CNANRGLNTEAFF,TGCAATGCTAACAGGGGGCTTAACACTGAAGCTTTCTTT
TRBJ2-7,TRBD2,TRBV7-9,.,CASQTSGRYEQYF,TGTGCCAGCCAGACTAGCGGGAGGTACGAGCAGTACTTC
TRBJ2-1,.,TRBV6-2/TRBV6-3,few,CASSYSEEQFF,TGTGCCAGCAGTTATTCGGAAGAGCAGTTCTTC
TRBJ2-1,.,TRBV20-1,few,CSANRDPGIYNEQFF,TGCAGTGCTAACCGGGATCCCGGAATATACAATGAGCAGTTCTTC
TRBJ2-7,.,TRBV20-1,few,CSAVEQGFSYEQYF,TGCAGTGCTGTCGAGCAGGGATTTTCCTACGAGCAGTACTTC
TRBJ2-1,.,TRBV11-2,.,CASSLVSLDEQFF,TGTGCCAGCAGCTTAGTCAGTCTGGATGAGCAGTTCTTC
TRBJ2-7,.,TRBV9,.,CASSPRTPTYEQYF,TGTGCCAGCAGCCCAAGGACACCTACCTACGAGCAGTACTTC
TRBJ2-7,.,TRBV18,few,CASSPPMGGYEQYF,TGTGCCAGCTCACCACCTATGGGAGGTTACGAGCAGTACTTC
TRBJ2-5,.,TRBV10-3,.,CAISGQSRTQYF,TGTGCCATCAGTGGACAGTCGAGGACCCAGTACTTC
TRBJ2-7,TRBD2,TRBV3-1,few,CASSPSERGTYEQYF,TGTGCCAGCAGCCCGTCTGAGCGGGGGACCTACGAGCAGTACTTC
TRBJ2-3,TRBD2,TRBV5-8,few,CASSLRTSPDTQYF,TGTGCCAGCAGCTTGAGGACTAGCCCAGATACGCAGTATTTT
TRBJ2-5,TRBD2,TRBV10-2,few,CASGSGVWETQYF,TGCGCCAGCGGGAGCGGGGTTTGGGAGACCCAGTACTTC
TRBJ2-5,.,TRBV5-1,few,CASRSRWDYQETQYF,TGCGCCAGCAGGTCGCGGTGGGACTACCAAGAGACCCAGTACTTC
TRBJ2-1,TRBD2,TRBV24-1,.,CATSDPIAGGGYNEQFF,TGTGCCACCAGTGACCCGATAGCGGGGGGGGGATACAATGAGCAGTTCTTC
TRBJ2-7,.,TRBV5-1,.,CASSIQDFEQYF,TGCGCCAGCAGCATCCAGGACTTCGAGCAGTACTTC
TRBJ2-5,TRBD2,TRBV15,few,CATSSTSVVETQYF,TGTGCCACCAGCAGCACTAGCGTAGTAGAGACCCAGTACTTC
TRBJ2-7,.,TRBV4-1,.,CASSQVSPSRGEQYF,TGCGCCAGCAGCCAAGTCTCCCCCTCGAGAGGCGAGCAGTACTTC